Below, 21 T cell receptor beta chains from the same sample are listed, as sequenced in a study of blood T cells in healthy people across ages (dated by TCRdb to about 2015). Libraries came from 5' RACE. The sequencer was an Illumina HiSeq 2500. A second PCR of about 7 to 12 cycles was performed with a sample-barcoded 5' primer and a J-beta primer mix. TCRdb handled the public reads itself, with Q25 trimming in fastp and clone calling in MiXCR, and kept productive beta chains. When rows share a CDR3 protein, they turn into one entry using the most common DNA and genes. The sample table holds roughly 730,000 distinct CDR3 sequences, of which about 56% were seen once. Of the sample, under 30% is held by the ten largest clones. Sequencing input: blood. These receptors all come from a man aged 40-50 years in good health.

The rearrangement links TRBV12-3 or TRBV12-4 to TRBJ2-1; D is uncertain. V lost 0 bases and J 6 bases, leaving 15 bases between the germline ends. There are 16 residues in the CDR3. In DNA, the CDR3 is TGTGCCAGCAGTTTAGCGCGAACTTCCTTGTCCAATGAGCAGTTCTTC. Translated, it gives CASSLARTSLSNEQFF.

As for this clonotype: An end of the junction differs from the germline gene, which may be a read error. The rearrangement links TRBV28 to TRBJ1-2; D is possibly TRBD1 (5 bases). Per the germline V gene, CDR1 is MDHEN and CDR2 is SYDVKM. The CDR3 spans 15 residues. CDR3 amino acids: CAGSSAGADDYGYTF. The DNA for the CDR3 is TGTGCCGGCAGTAGCGCCGGGGCAGATGACTATGGCTACACCTTC.

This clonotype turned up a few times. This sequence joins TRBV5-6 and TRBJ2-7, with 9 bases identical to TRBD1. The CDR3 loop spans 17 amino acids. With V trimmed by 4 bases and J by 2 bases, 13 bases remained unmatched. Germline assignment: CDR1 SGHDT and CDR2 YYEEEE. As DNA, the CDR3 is TGTGCCAGCAGCCATGGCGGACCGGGACAGGGTACCTACGAGCAGTACTTC. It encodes CASSHGGPGQGTYEQYF.

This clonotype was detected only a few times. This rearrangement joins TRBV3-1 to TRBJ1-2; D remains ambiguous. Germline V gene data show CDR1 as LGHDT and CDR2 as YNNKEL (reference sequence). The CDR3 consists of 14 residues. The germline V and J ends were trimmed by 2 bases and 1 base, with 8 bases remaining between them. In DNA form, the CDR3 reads TGTGCCAGCAGCCAAAGGCAGCATAACTATGGCTACACCTTC. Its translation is CASSQRQHNYGYTF.

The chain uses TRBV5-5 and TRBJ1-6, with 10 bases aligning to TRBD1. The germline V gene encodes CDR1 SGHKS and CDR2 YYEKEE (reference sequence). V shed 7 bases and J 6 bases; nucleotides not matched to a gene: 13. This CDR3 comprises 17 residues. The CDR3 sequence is CASLGQGPAAINSPLHF. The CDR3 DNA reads TGTGCCAGCCTGGGACAGGGGCCCGCTGCGATTAATTCACCCCTCCACTTT.

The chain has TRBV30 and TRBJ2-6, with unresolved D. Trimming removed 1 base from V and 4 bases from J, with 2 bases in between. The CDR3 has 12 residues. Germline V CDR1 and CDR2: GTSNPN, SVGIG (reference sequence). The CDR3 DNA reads TGTGCCTGGAGTGGGGGGGCCAACGTCCTGACTTTC. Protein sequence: CAWSGGANVLTF.

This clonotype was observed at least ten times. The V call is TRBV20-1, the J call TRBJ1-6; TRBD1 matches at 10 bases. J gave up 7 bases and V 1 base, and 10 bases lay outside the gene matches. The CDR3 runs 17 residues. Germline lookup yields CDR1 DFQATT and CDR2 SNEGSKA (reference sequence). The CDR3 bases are TGCAGTGCTAGAGCGGGACAGGGGAGTTTTTGGAATTCACCCCTCCACTTT. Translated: CSARAGQGSFWNSPLHF.

CDR3 DNA sequence: TGCAGTGCTAGTTTTGCCCCGGGAACCGGGGGCAATCAGCCCCAGCATTTT. It is translated as CSASFAPGTGGNQPQHF. J is TRBJ1-5 and V is TRBV20-1; no clear D. Germline CDR1 DFQATT, CDR2 SNEGSKA (reference sequence). This CDR3 is built from 17 residues. Trimming removed 3 bases from V and 2 bases from J, with 20 bases in between.

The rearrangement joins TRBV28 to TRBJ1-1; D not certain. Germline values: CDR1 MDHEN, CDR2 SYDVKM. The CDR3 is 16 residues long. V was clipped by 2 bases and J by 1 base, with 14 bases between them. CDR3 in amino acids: CASSLAPPPPNTEAFF. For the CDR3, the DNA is TGTGCCAGCAGTTTAGCCCCCCCCCCACCGAACACTGAAGCTTTCTTT. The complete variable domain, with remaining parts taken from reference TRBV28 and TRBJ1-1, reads DVKVTQSSRYLVKRTGEKVFLECVQDMDHENMFWYRQDPGLGLRLIYFSYDVKMKEKGDIPEGYSVSREKKERFSLILESASTNQTSMYLCASSLAPPPPNTEAFFGQGTRLTVV.

Here the CDR3 reads CASSFPFREQYF. The CDR3 nucleotides read TGTGCCAGCAGTTTTCCTTTCCGTGAGCAGTACTTC. The rearrangement uses TRBV28 and TRBJ2-5; D ambiguous. Germline V gene lookup returns CDR1 MDHEN and CDR2 SYDVKM. This CDR3 has 12 residues. V shed 3 bases and J shed 11 bases, with 13 bases lying between them.

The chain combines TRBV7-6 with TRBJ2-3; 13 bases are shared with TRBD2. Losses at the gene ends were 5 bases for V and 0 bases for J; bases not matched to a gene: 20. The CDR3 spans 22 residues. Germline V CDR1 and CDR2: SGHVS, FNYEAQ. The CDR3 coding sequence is TGTGCCAGCAGCCTAGGCTTGGGTATGGGACTAGCGGGACTCACTAGCACAGATACGCAGTATTTT. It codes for CASSLGLGMGLAGLTSTDTQYF.

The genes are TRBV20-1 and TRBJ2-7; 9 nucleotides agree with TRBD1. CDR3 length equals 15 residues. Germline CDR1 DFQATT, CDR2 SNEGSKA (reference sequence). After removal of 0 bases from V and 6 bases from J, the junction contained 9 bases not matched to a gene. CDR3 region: CSARDFTDRGREQYF. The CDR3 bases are TGCAGTGCTAGAGACTTTACGGACAGGGGTCGCGAGCAGTACTTC.

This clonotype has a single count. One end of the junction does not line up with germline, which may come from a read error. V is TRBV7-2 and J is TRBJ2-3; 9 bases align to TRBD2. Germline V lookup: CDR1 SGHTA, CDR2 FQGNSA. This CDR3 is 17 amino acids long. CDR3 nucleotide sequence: TGTGCCAGAAGCTTAGCGTCAATAGCGGGGGCGTCAGATACGCAGTATTTT. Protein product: CARSLASIAGASDTQYF.

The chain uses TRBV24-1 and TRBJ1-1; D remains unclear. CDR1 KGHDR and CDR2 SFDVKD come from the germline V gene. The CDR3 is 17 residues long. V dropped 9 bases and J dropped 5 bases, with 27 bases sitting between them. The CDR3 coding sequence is TGTGCCACCGTAGGGTACCTCAACGCCGGACGGGAGACTGAAGCTTTCTTT. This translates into CATVGYLNAGRETEAFF.

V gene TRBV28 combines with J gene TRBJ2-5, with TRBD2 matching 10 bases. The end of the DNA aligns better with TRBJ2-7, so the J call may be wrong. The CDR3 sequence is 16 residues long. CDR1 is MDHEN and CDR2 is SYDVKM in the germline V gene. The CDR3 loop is CASVGGASGRLGEQYF. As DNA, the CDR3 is TGTGCCAGCGTCGGAGGGGCTAGCGGGAGACTTGGCGAGCAGTACTTC.

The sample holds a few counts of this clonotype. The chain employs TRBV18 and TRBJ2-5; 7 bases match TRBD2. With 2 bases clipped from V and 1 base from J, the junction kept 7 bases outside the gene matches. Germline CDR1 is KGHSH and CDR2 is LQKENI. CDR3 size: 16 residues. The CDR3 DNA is TGTGCCAGCTCACCATCGGCCAGCGGGGTCCAAGAGACCCAGTACTTC. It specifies CASSPSASGVQETQYF.

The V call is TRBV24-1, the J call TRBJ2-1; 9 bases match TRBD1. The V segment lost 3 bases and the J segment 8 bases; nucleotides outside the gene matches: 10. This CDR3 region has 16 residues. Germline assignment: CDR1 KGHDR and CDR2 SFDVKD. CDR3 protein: CATSDTGTGNSYEQFF. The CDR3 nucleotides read TGTGCCACCAGTGATACCGGGACAGGGAATAGTTATGAGCAGTTCTTC.

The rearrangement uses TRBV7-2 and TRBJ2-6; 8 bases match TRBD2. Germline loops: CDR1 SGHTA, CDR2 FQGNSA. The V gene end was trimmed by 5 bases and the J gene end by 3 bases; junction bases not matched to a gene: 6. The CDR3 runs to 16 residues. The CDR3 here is CASSSRGGYGANVLTF. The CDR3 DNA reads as TGTGCCAGCAGCAGCCGGGGGGGGTATGGGGCCAACGTCCTGACTTTC.

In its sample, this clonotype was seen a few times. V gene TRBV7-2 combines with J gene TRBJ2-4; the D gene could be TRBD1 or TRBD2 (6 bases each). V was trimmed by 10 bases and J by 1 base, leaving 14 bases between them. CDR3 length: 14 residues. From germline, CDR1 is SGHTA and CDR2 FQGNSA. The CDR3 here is CATQSGGAKNIQYF. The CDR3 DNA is TGTGCCACCCAGTCCGGGGGCGCCAAAAACATTCAGTACTTC.

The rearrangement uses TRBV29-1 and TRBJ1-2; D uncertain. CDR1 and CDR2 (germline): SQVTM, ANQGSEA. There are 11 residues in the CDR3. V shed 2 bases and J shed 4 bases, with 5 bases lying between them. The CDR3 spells CSVETRYGYTF. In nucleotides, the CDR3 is TGCAGCGTTGAAACCCGCTATGGCTACACCTTC.

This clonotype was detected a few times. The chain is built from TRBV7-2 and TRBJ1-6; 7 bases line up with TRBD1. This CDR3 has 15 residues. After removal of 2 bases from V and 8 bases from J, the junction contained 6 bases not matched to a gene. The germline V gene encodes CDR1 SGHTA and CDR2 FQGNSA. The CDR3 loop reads CASSLTGALDSPLHF. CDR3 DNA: TGTGCCAGCAGCTTAACAGGGGCCCTAGATTCACCCCTCCACTTT.